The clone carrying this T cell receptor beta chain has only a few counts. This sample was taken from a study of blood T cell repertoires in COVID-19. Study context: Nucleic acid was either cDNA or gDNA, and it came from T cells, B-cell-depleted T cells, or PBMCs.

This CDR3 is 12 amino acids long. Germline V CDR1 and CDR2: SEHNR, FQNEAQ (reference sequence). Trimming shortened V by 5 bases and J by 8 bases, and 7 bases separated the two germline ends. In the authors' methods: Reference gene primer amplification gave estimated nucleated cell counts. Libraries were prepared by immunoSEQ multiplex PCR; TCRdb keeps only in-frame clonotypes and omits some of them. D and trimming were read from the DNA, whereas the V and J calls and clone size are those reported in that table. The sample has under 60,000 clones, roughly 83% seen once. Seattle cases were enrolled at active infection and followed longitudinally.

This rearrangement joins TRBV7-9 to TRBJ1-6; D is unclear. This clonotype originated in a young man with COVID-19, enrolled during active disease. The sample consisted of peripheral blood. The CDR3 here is CASSPPDSPLHF. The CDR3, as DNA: TGTGCCAGCAGCCCCCCGGATTCACCCCTCCACTTT. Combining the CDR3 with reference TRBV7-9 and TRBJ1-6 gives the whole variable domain DTGVSQNPRHKITKRGQNVTFRCDPISEHNRLYWYRQTLGQGPEFLTYFQNEAQLEKSRLLSDRFSAERPKGSFSTLEIQRTEQGDSAMYLCASSPPDSPLHFGNGTRLTVT.